The rows below give T cell receptor beta chains drawn from one sample of a study of PD-1 blockade in classical Hodgkin lymphoma. Here immunoSEQ multiplex PCR was the method, and the copy in TCRdb shows in-frame clones only, minus some. Here the sample spans about 41,000 clones, over 60% being singletons. Sequenced here: peripheral blood mononuclear cells (PBMCs), sampled at baseline. Receptors were obtained from a human donor with classical Hodgkin lymphoma. CDR3s include the opening cysteine and the closing phenylalanine or tryptophan. Each record gives: D gene, J gene, V gene, clone size, CDR3 protein, CDR3 DNA. The D gene is left open where the match is weak. Rows give clone size only sometimes, using once, few, many, or a class for an expanded clone.

NA TRBJ1-5 TRBV7-8 NA CASRQGYGDQPQHF TGTGCCAGCAGGCAGGGGTATGGCGATCAGCCCCAGCATTTT
TRBD1 TRBJ1-2 TRBV27 NA CASSLRTGGHGYTF TGTGCCAGCAGTTTACGAACAGGGGGCCATGGCTACACCTTC
NA TRBJ1-5 TRBV6-1 NA CASSVVNQPQHF TGTGCCAGCAGTGTAGTCAATCAGCCCCAGCATTTT
NA TRBJ1-2 TRBV28 NA CASSPYSGSYGYTF TGTGCCAGCAGCCCTTACTCAGGGAGCTATGGCTACACCTTC
NA TRBJ1-1 TRBV27 NA CASSYRENTEAFF TGTGCCAGCAGCTACAGGGAGAACACTGAAGCTTTCTTT
NA TRBJ1-5 TRBV4-1 NA CASSQDGPDASDQPQHF TGCGCCAGCAGCCAAGATGGGCCAGACGCTTCCGATCAGCCCCAGCATTTT
NA TRBJ2-7 TRBV6-6 NA CASISSVSYEQYF TGTGCCAGCATCTCCAGTGTCTCCTACGAGCAGTACTTC
NA TRBJ2-2 TRBV30 few CAWIWGPNTGELFF TGTGCCTGGATATGGGGACCGAACACCGGGGAGCTGTTTTTT
NA TRBJ2-3 TRBV7-3 few CASSLTRAGPEGPDTQYF TGTGCCAGCAGCTTAACCCGGGCCGGCCCCGAGGGCCCAGATACGCAGTATTTT
NA TRBJ2-3 TRBV28 NA CASSLGTYTDTQYF TGTGCCAGCAGTTTAGGGACCTACACAGATACGCAGTATTTT
NA TRBJ1-2 TRBV6-6 few CASSTTEKNYGYTF TGTGCCAGCAGCACCACAGAGAAAAACTATGGCTACACCTTC
NA TRBJ1-2 TRBV11-2 NA CASSQVTFGYTF TGTGCCAGCAGCCAGGTCACTTTTGGCTACACCTTC
TRBD1 TRBJ2-1 TRBV28 NA CASSGMTGSNNEQFF TGTGCCAGCAGTGGAATGACAGGGTCGAACAATGAGCAGTTCTTC
NA TRBJ2-1 TRBV5-6 NA CASSFGGNEQFF TGTGCCAGCAGCTTTGGGGGGAATGAGCAGTTCTTC
NA TRBJ1-4 TRBV6-5 NA CASSYPGPEKLFF TGTGCCAGCAGTTACCCTGGCCCAGAAAAACTGTTTTTT
NA TRBJ1-1 TRBV19 NA CASSRQKNTEAFF TGTGCCAGTAGTAGACAGAAGAACACTGAAGCTTTCTTT
NA TRBJ2-7 TRBV6-6 NA CASSPRAPYEQYF TGTGCCAGCAGCCCGCGGGCCCCCTACGAGCAGTACTTC
NA TRBJ2-2 TRBV5-5 NA CASSLEGLVLGELFF TGTGCCAGCAGCTTGGAGGGGCTAGTTCTCGGGGAGCTGTTTTTT
NA TRBJ1-1 TRBV29-1 NA CSVAGPMNTEAFF TGCAGCGTTGCAGGGCCTATGAACACTGAAGCTTTCTTT
TRBD2 TRBJ2-1 TRBV5-1 NA CASSLRGASGYNEQFF TGCGCCAGCAGCTTGCGTGGGGCTAGCGGATACAATGAGCAGTTCTTC
NA TRBJ2-7 TRBV30 NA CAWSLRPGTYEQYF TGTGCCTGGAGTCTGCGGCCAGGGACCTACGAGCAGTACTTC
NA TRBJ1-3 TRBV30 NA CAWSNRPRSGNTIYF TGTGCCTGGAGTAATCGGCCTCGGTCTGGAAACACCATATATTTT
NA TRBJ1-1 TRBV27 NA CASSPPATPGRAFF TGTGCCAGCAGTCCCCCCGCCACGCCCGGACGAGCTTTCTTT
TRBD1 TRBJ1-4 TRBV7-3 NA CASSFAPGQANEKLFF TGTGCCAGCAGCTTTGCCCCGGGACAGGCTAATGAAAAACTGTTTTTT
NA TRBJ2-3 TRBV14 NA CASSQFGPDTQYF TGTGCCAGCAGCCAGTTCGGGCCCGATACGCAGTATTTT
NA TRBJ1-5 TRBV5-6 NA CASSFGGVYSNQPQHF TGTGCCAGCAGCTTCGGGGGCGTGTATAGCAATCAGCCCCAGCATTTT
NA TRBJ2-2 TRBV7-2 NA CASSLLAGELFF TGTGCCAGCAGCTTGCTCGCCGGGGAGCTGTTTTTT
NA TRBJ2-1 TRBV5-6 NA CASSPRLGRPIF TGTGCCAGCAGCCCCCGACTAGGGCGCCCGATCTTC
NA TRBJ2-5 TRBV7-2 NA CASTLQETQYF TGTGCCAGCACACTACAAGAGACCCAGTACTTC
NA TRBJ2-7 TRBV13 NA CASMGGTPVNEQYF TGTGCCAGCATGGGGGGGACACCGGTCAACGAGCAGTACTTC
NA TRBJ2-7 TRBV2 NA CASSEGEKIKATSYEQYF TGTGCCAGCAGTGAAGGGGAGAAGATAAAGGCGACCTCCTACGAGCAGTACTTC
TRBD2 TRBJ2-6 TRBV5-4 NA CASSRSGTGANVLTF TGTGCCAGCAGCCGAAGCGGGACCGGGGCCAACGTCCTGACTTTC
TRBD2 TRBJ2-7 TRBV5-1 few CASSRGGLAESYEQYF TGCGCCAGCAGCAGGGGGGGACTAGCGGAGTCCTACGAGCAGTACTTC
TRBD2 TRBJ2-2 TRBV11-2 NA CASSLGSGRSTGELFF TGTGCCAGCAGCTTAGGTAGCGGGAGGAGCACCGGGGAGCTGTTTTTT
TRBD1 TRBJ2-5 TRBV18 NA CASSPTGAGETQYF TGTGCCAGCTCACCTACAGGGGCGGGAGAGACCCAGTACTTC
TRBD1 TRBJ2-5 TRBV29-1 once CSVEDDRGRSETQYF TGCAGCGTTGAAGATGATAGGGGGCGTTCGGAGACCCAGTACTTC
NA TRBJ2-2 TRBV14 NA CASSPLGTGELFF TGTGCCAGCAGCCCCTTGGGAACCGGGGAGCTGTTTTTT
NA TRBJ1-5 TRBV7-2 NA CASSLKTGSNQPQHF TGTGCCAGCAGCCTAAAAACAGGGTCCAATCAGCCCCAGCATTTT
NA TRBJ2-1 TRBV29-1 few CSVDFGISYNEQFF TGCAGCGTTGATTTCGGGATCTCCTACAATGAGCAGTTCTTC
TRBD1 TRBJ1-5 TRBV7-2 NA CASSPRQGNNQPQHF TGTGCCAGCAGCCCGCGACAGGGCAACAATCAGCCCCAGCATTTT
TRBD2 TRBJ2-1 TRBV6-5 few CASSWREGLYEQFF TGTGCCAGCAGTTGGCGGGAGGGTTTATATGAGCAGTTCTTC
NA TRBJ1-2 TRBV6-6 NA CASSYQGEGGYTF TGTGCCAGCAGTTACCAGGGAGAAGGTGGCTACACCTTC
NA TRBJ2-7 TRBV19 NA CASSPGTGNSYEQYF TGTGCCAGTAGTCCGGGAACCGGTAATTCCTACGAGCAGTACTTC
TRBD1 TRBJ2-7 TRBV6-5 NA CASTFAGTGSYEQYF TGTGCCAGCACCTTCGCCGGGACAGGGTCCTACGAGCAGTACTTC
TRBD1 TRBJ2-2 TRBV2 NA CASIGQGRAGELFF TGTGCCAGCATTGGACAGGGGAGGGCCGGGGAGCTGTTTTTT
NA TRBJ2-2 TRBV12-5 NA CASGWDIEGAYSTGELFF TGTGCTAGTGGTTGGGACATCGAGGGAGCATACTCGACCGGGGAGCTGTTTTTT
TRBD1 TRBJ2-4 TRBV2 NA CASNEDRPGPGIQYF TGTGCCAGCAACGAGGACAGGCCGGGGCCGGGGATTCAGTACTTC
TRBD1 TRBJ2-7 TRBV4-1 NA CASSQPGGGEQYF TGCGCCAGCAGCCAACCAGGGGGCGGCGAGCAGTACTTC
TRBD2 TRBJ2-5 TRBV4-2 NA CASSQGLAGEVRETQYF TGTGCCAGCAGCCAAGGGTTGGCGGGAGAAGTCCGGGAGACCCAGTACTTC
TRBD1 TRBJ1-2 TRBV28 few CASSPLFSGGYGYTF TGTGCCAGCAGTCCCCTTTTCTCAGGGGGGTATGGCTACACCTTC
NA TRBJ2-7 TRBV7-3 NA CASSATTGSSYEQYF TGTGCCAGCAGCGCTACGACAGGATCTTCCTACGAGCAGTACTTC
NA TRBJ2-3 TRBV25-1 NA CASSPTETTDTQYF TGTGCCAGCAGTCCAACCGAGACCACAGATACGCAGTATTTT
TRBD1 TRBJ1-2 TRBV19 NA CASSPRTGDGYTF TGTGCCAGTAGTCCAAGGACAGGGGATGGCTACACCTTC
NA TRBJ2-7 TRBV6-4 NA CASSDEMWSEQYF TGTGCCAGCAGTGACGAGATGTGGAGCGAGCAGTACTTC
TRBD1 TRBJ2-7 TRBV11-1 NA CASSLAAGTGFYEQYF TGTGCCAGCAGCTTAGCGGCGGGGACAGGATTTTACGAGCAGTACTTC
TRBD2 TRBJ2-1 TRBV6-5 NA CASSSSGTSSYNEQFF TGTGCCAGCAGTTCCTCGGGGACTAGCTCCTACAATGAGCAGTTCTTC
NA TRBJ2-3 TRBV4-2 few CASSLRPSLTDTQYF TGTGCCAGCAGCCTGCGACCCTCGCTGACAGATACGCAGTATTTT